This TCR beta chain was profiled in a study of cytomegalovirus exposure and HLA in healthy donors. Losses at the gene ends were 3 bases for V and 3 bases for J; bases not matched to a gene: 16. Looked up from germline, CDR1 is GTSNPN and CDR2 is SVGIG (reference sequence). The CDR3 has 19 amino acids. The study's findings and limits: Sequencing likely produced, as an artifact, a cluster of highly shared sequence variants.

As to this clone: Its target is unknown.

The primer mix had 60 Vbeta and 13 Jbeta primers. Sequencing was performed with immunoSEQ multiplex PCR; in TCRdb, only in-frame clones are kept and a portion is missing. This table has 150,000 to 200,000 clones, just over 75% appearing once. Sequences were obtained from PBMCs. The genes are TRBV30 and TRBJ2-3; 12 bases are shared with TRBD2. The clonotype comes from a man aged 35-49 years in good health and CMV-seronegative. The CDR3 protein is CAWRLLRTSGARRTDTQYF. The CDR3, as DNA: TGTGCCTGGAGACTATTAAGGACTAGCGGGGCAAGACGTACAGATACGCAGTATTTT.